The entry below describes one T cell receptor beta chain. The sample comes from a study of blood T cell repertoires in COVID-19. How the authors handled the data: Estimates of nucleated cell counts were drawn from the amplification of reference gene primers. The assay was immunoSEQ multiplex PCR, and TCRdb's table has in-frame clones only and misses some. V and J calls and clone size are as listed in that table; D and trimming were resolved from the DNA. The table lists 95,000 to 150,000 clones, roughly 84% of them singletons. The CDR3 has 13 amino acids. Germline CDR1 and CDR2: MGHRA and YSYEKL. V was cut by 1 base and J by 9 bases, with 13 bases left in between.

The sequencing input was peripheral blood. The V and J genes are TRBV4-1 and TRBJ2-7, with D hard to call. This TCR came from a man in his fifties or sixties with acute or convalescent COVID-19. The CDR3 nucleotides read TGCGCCAGCAGCCAAGGTAAAAGCTCAATGCAGTACTTC. Its translation is CASSQGKSSMQYF.